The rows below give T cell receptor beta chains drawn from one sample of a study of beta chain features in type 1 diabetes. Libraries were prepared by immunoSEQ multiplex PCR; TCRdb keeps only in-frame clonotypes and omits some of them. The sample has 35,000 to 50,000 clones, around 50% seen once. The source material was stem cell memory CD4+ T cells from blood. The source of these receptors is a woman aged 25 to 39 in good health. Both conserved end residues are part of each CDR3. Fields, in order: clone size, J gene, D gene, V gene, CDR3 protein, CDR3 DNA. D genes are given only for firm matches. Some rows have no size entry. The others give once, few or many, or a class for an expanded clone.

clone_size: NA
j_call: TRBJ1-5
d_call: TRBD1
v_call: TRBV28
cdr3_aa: CASNTGGAGQPQHF
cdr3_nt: TGTGCCAGCAATACAGGGGGCGCGGGTCAGCCCCAGCATTTT

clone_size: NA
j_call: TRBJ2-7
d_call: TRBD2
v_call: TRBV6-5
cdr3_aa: CASRRLAQGLEQYF
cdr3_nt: TGTGCCAGCAGGCGACTAGCGCAAGGACTGGAGCAGTACTTC

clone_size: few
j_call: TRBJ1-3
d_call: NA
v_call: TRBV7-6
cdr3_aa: CASSFDSSGNTIYF
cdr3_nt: TGTGCCAGCAGCTTTGACAGCTCTGGAAACACCATATATTTT

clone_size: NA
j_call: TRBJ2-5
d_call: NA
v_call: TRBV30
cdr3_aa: CAWSLGVVETQYF
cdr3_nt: TGTGCCTGGAGCCTGGGCGTTGTAGAGACCCAGTACTTC

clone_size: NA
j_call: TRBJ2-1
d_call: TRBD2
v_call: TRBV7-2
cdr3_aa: CASSLWSGRANEQFF
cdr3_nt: TGTGCCAGCAGCTTATGGAGCGGGAGGGCGAATGAGCAGTTCTTC

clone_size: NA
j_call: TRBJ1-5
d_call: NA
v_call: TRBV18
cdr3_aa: CASSANQGFAQPQHF
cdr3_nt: TGTGCCAGCTCAGCAAATCAGGGGTTTGCTCAGCCCCAGCATTTT

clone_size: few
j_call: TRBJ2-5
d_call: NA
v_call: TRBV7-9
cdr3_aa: CASSSVRRPGETQYF
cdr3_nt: TGTGCCAGCAGCTCTGTTCGCCGACCAGGGGAGACCCAGTACTTC

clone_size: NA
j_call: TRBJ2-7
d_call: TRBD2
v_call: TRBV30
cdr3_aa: CAWTWGRGGLGYEQYF
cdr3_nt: TGTGCCTGGACTTGGGGAAGGGGAGGGTTGGGCTACGAGCAGTACTTC

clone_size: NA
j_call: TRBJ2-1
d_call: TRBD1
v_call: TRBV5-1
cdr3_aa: CASSPWGQGTYNEQFF
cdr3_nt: TGCGCCAGCAGCCCGTGGGGACAGGGGACTTACAATGAGCAGTTCTTC

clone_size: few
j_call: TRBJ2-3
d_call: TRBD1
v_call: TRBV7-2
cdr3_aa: CASSSGQGMYTQYF
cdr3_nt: TGTGCCAGCAGCTCGGGACAGGGGATGTATACGCAGTATTTT

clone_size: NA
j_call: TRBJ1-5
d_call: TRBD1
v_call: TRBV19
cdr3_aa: CASKGGPLEYNQPQHF
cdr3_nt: TGTGCCAGCAAAGGGGGCCCTCTAGAATACAATCAGCCCCAGCATTTT

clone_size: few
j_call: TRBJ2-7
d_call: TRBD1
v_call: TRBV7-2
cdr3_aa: CASSLGQASYEQYF
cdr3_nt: TGTGCCAGCAGCCTAGGACAGGCATCCTACGAGCAGTACTTC

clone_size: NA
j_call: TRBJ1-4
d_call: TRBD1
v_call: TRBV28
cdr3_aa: CASSSTGYEKLFF
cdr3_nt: TGTGCCAGCAGTTCGACAGGGTATGAAAAACTGTTTTTT

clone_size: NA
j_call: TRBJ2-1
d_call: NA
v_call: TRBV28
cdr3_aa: CASSSPGVNEQFF
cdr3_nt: TGTGCCAGCAGTTCCCCGGGTGTAAATGAGCAGTTCTTC

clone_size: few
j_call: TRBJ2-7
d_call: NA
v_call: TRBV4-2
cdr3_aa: CASSQDSGLSSYEQYF
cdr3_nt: TGTGCCAGCAGCCAAGATTCGGGACTCAGCTCCTACGAGCAGTACTTC

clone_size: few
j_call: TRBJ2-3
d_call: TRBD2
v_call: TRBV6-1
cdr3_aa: CASSGPGLAPDTQYF
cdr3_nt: TGTGCCAGCAGTGGGCCGGGACTAGCGCCAGATACGCAGTATTTT

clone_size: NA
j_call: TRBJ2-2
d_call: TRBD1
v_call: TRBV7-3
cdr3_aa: CASSLPGQGPGELFF
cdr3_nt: TGTGCCAGCAGCCTGCCGGGACAGGGCCCCGGGGAGCTGTTTTTT

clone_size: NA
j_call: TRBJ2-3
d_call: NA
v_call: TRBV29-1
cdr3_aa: CSVEGSAGSTDTQYF
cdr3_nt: TGCAGCGTTGAGGGGTCCGCAGGGAGCACAGATACGCAGTATTTT

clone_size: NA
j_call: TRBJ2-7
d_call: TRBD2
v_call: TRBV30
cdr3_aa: CAWSVALRGLAGAYEQYF
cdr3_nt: TGTGCCTGGAGTGTTGCGTTAAGAGGACTAGCGGGAGCCTACGAGCAGTACTTC

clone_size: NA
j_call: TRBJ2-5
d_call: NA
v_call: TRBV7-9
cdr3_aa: CASSRGLAAGGETQYF
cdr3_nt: TGTGCCAGCAGCCGTGGTCTAGCAGCCGGAGGGGAGACCCAGTACTTC

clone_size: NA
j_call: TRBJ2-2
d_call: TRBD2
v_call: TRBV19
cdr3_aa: CASRRGLANTGELFF
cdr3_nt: TGTGCCAGTAGACGTGGACTAGCGAACACCGGGGAGCTGTTTTTT

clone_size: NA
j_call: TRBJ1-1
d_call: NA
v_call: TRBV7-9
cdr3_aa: CASSNRQGSMNTEAFF
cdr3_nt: TGTGCCAGCAGCAACCGACAAGGCAGCATGAACACTGAAGCTTTCTTT

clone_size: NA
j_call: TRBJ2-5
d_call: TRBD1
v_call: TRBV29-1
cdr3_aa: CSVEGQSIQETQYF
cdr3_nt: TGCAGCGTTGAGGGACAGAGCATCCAAGAGACCCAGTACTTC

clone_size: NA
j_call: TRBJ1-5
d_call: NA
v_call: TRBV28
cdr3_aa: CASSPGANQPQHF
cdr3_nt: TGTGCCAGCAGTCCCGGAGCCAATCAGCCCCAGCATTTT

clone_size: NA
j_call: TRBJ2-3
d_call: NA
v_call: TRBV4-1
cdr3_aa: CASSLNYNSTDTQYF
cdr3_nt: TGCGCCAGCAGTCTAAACTACAACAGCACAGATACGCAGTATTTT

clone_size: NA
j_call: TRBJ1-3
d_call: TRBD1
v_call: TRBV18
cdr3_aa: CASSPGEGAFGNTIYF
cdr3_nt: TGTGCCAGCTCACCTGGAGAGGGGGCATTTGGAAACACCATATATTTT

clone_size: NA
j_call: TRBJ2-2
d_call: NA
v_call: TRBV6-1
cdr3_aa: CASSNYRAGELFF
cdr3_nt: TGTGCCAGCAGCAACTACCGAGCCGGGGAGCTGTTTTTT

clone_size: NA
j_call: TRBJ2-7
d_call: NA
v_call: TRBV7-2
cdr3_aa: CASGASQESYEQYF
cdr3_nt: TGTGCCAGCGGGGCCTCACAGGAATCCTACGAGCAGTACTTC

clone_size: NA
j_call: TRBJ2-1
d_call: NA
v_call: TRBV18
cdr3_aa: CASSPPGYGYNEQFF
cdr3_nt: TGTGCCAGCTCACCACCCGGGTATGGGTACAATGAGCAGTTCTTC

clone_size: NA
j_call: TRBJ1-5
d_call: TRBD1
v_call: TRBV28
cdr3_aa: CASSLTQGAGNQPQHF
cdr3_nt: TGTGCCAGCAGTCTGACACAGGGGGCTGGCAATCAGCCCCAGCATTTT

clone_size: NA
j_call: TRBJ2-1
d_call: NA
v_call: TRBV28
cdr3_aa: CASTDSGVTANEQFF
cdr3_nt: TGTGCCAGCACCGACTCCGGGGTAACGGCCAATGAGCAGTTCTTC

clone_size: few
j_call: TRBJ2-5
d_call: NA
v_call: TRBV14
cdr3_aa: CASSQARAETQYF
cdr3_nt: TGTGCCAGCAGCCAAGCCAGGGCAGAGACCCAGTACTTC

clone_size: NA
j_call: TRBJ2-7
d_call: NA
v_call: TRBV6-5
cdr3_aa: CASSNGQIYEQYF
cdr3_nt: TGTGCCAGCAGCAACGGACAGATCTACGAGCAGTACTTC

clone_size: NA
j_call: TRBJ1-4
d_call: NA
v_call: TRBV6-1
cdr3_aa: CASRPDRATNEKLFF
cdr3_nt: TGTGCCAGCAGACCGGACAGAGCAACTAATGAAAAACTGTTTTTT

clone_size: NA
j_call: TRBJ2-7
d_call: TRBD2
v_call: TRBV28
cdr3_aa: CASQAGIIYEQYF
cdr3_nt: TGTGCCAGCCAAGCGGGAATAATTTACGAGCAGTACTTC

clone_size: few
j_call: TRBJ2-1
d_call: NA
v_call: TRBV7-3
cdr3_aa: CASPKSVGDNEQFF
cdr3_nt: TGTGCCAGCCCTAAGTCGGTCGGAGACAATGAGCAGTTCTTC

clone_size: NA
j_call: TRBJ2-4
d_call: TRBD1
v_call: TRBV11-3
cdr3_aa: CASSLGQGGDIQYF
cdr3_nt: TGTGCCAGCAGCTTAGGACAGGGGGGAGACATTCAGTACTTC

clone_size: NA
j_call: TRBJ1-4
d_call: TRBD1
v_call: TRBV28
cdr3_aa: CASSQDRVEEKLFF
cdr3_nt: TGTGCCAGCAGTCAAGACAGGGTGGAAGAAAAACTGTTTTTT

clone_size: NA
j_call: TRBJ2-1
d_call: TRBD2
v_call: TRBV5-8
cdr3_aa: CASSLKGREGNEQFF
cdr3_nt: TGTGCCAGCAGCTTGAAAGGGCGGGAGGGCAATGAGCAGTTCTTC

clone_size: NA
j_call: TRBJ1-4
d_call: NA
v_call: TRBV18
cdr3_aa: CASSRYPKQDEKLFF
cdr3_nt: TGTGCCAGCTCACGATACCCCAAGCAGGATGAAAAACTGTTTTTT

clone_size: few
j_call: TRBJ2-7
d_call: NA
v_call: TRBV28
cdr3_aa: CASRTGSSYEQYF
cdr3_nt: TGTGCCAGCAGAACAGGGAGCTCCTACGAGCAGTACTTC

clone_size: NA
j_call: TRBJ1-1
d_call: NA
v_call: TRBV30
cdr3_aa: CAWSFYPGGTEAFF
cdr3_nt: TGTGCCTGGAGCTTTTACCCCGGAGGGACTGAAGCTTTCTTT

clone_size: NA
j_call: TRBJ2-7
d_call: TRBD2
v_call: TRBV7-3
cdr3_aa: CASSPRTSGKGEQYF
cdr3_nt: TGTGCCAGCAGCCCAAGGACTAGCGGGAAAGGCGAGCAGTACTTC

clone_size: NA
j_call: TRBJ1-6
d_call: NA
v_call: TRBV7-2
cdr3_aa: CASSLVTENSPLHF
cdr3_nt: TGTGCCAGCAGCTTAGTGACAGAGAATTCACCCCTCCACTTT

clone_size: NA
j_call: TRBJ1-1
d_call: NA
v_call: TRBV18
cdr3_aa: CASSPLQGENTEAFF
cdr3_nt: TGTGCCAGCTCACCACTGCAGGGCGAGAACACTGAAGCTTTCTTT

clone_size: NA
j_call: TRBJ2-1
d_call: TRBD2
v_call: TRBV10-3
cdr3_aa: CAILRTSGKTSYNEQFF
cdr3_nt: TGTGCCATTCTCCGGACTAGCGGGAAAACATCCTACAATGAGCAGTTCTTC

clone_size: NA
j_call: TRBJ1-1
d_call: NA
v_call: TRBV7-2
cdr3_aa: CASSLEGATEAFF
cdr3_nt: TGTGCCAGCAGCTTAGAAGGGGCCACTGAAGCTTTCTTT

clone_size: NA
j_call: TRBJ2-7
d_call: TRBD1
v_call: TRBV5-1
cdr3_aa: CASSSGTGSYEQYF
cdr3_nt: TGCGCCAGCAGCTCCGGGACAGGGAGCTACGAGCAGTACTTC

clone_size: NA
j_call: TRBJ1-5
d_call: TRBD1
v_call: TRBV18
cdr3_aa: CASSPRTGGNQPQHF
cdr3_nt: TGTGCCAGCTCACCCCGGACAGGGGGCAATCAGCCCCAGCATTTT

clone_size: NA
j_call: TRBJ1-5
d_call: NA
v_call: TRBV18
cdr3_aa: CASSPATGTDQPQHF
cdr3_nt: TGTGCCAGCTCACCAGCTACAGGCACCGATCAGCCCCAGCATTTT

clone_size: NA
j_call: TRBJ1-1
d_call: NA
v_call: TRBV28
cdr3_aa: CASSLARTEAFF
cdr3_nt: TGTGCCAGCAGTTTGGCCCGAACCGAAGCTTTCTTT

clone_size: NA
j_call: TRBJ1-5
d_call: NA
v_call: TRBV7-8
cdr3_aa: CASSLSDSFQPQHF
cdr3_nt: TGTGCCAGCAGCTTATCGGACAGTTTTCAGCCCCAGCATTTT

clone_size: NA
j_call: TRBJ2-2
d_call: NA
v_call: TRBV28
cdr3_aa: CASSHTAGITNTGELFF
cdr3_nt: TGTGCCAGCAGCCACACCGCAGGGATTACGAACACCGGGGAGCTGTTTTTT

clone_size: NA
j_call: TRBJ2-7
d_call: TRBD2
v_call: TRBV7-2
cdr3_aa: CASSLAAGDEQYF
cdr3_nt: TGTGCCAGCAGCTTAGCGGCGGGGGACGAGCAGTACTTC